Below are 32 T cell receptor beta chains sequenced from a single sample in a study of response to subunit inactivated influenza vaccine (dated by TCRdb to the late 2010s). Libraries were constructed by RT-PCR. Sequencer: Illumina HiSeq 2500. TCRdb trimmed the raw reads at Q25, called clones with MiXCR and kept productive beta chains. Rows are combined by CDR3 protein, so each entry shows the most common genes and DNA. The sample table records roughly 760,000 distinct CDR3 sequences; 21% of these occur just once. The top ten clones comprise 10% of the sample. This material consisted of PBMCs from blood, taken roughly 5 days after vaccination. The origin of the receptors is a man aged 45-65 years who received an inactivated influenza vaccine. Donor details come from another sample of the same person, matched by shared clones.

The chain has TRBV19 and TRBJ2-7; D is perhaps TRBD1 or TRBD2 (5 bases each). Trimming shortened V by 3 bases and J by 0 bases, and 15 bases separated the two germline ends. From germline, CDR1 is LNHDA and CDR2 SQIVND (reference sequence). The CDR3 spans 16 residues. CDR3 DNA sequence: TGTGCCAGTAGTATCACGGGGCAGGCATTCTCCTACGAGCAGTACTTC. Translated: CASSITGQAFSYEQYF.

This clonotype was counted between two and nine times. The rearrangement links TRBV6-1 to TRBJ2-7; D tentatively fits TRBD1 or TRBD2 (5 bases each). CDR1 is MNHNS, CDR2 SASEGT, per germline. Trimming removed 7 bases from V and 2 bases from J, with 15 bases in between. There are 14 residues in the CDR3. CDR3 sequence reads: CASTSGPLTYEQYF. The CDR3 bases are TGTGCCAGCACCTCGGGACCGTTAACCTACGAGCAGTACTTC.

This clonotype was detected a few times. This chain connects TRBV5-1 to TRBJ2-7; D tentatively reads TRBD1 or TRBD2 (6 bases each). CDR1 and CDR2 (germline): SGHRS, YFSETQ. Trimming shortened V by 4 bases and J by 3 bases, and 17 bases separated the two germline ends. The CDR3 extends over 15 amino acids. The CDR3 DNA sequence: TGCGCCAGCAGCGCGACGAGGGGGGATGGCTACGAGCAGTACTTC. Protein: CASSATRGDGYEQYF.

In this sample, this clonotype turned up a few times. CDR3 in amino acids: CSPRIERQETQYF. The CDR3 DNA is TGCAGTCCCCGGATTGAGCGGCAAGAGACCCAGTACTTC. This rearrangement joins TRBV20-1 to TRBJ2-5; possible D gene TRBD2, 5 bases. The CDR3 sequence is 13 residues long. Trimming took off 8 bases at V and 2 bases at J, with 15 bases between the two ends. Looked up from germline, CDR1 is DFQATT and CDR2 is SNEGSKA (reference sequence).

The V gene is TRBV7-9, the J gene TRBJ2-1; 8 nucleotides agree with TRBD1. The CDR3 sequence is 13 residues long. The V segment lost 8 bases and the J segment 2 bases; nucleotides outside the gene matches: 2. CDR1 and CDR2 (germline): SEHNR, FQNEAQ (reference sequence). The CDR3 spells CASGDRPYNEQFF. As DNA, the CDR3 is TGTGCCAGCGGGGACAGGCCCTACAATGAGCAGTTCTTC.

This clonotype was seen many times. The V gene is TRBV29-1, the J gene TRBJ2-1; 10 bases map to TRBD2. Looked up from germline, CDR1 is SQVTM and CDR2 is ANQGSEA. This CDR3 is 12 amino acids long. The V segment lost 6 bases and the J segment 8 bases; nucleotides outside the gene matches: 4. The CDR3 coding sequence is TGCAGCGTATCGACTAGCGGGCATGAGCAGTTCTTC. Residues: CSVSTSGHEQFF.

The rearrangement links TRBV7-8 to TRBJ1-2, with TRBD1 as a possible D gene (5 bases). The ends were cut back, 3 bases at V and 7 bases at J, with 15 bases in the middle. The CDR3 is made up of 14 amino acids. Germline V gene sequence: CDR1 SGHVS, CDR2 FQNEAQ. In nucleotides, the CDR3 is TGTGCCAGCAGCTTGGAACGCGGGGGATCTGGCTACACCTTC. Its translation: CASSLERGGSGYTF.

The chain is built from TRBV6-5 and TRBJ1-1, with D maybe TRBD1 (5 bases). Germline CDR1 reads MNHEY; CDR2 reads SVGAGI. Trimming removed 3 bases at V and 1 base at J, with 9 bases between. The CDR3 contains 14 residues. The CDR3 nucleotides read TGTGCCAGCAGTTATATTGGACAGAACACTGAAGCTTTCTTT. Its translation is CASSYIGQNTEAFF.

The gene calls are TRBV6-2 or TRBV6-3 and TRBJ1-1; D perhaps matches TRBD1 (5 bases). CDR1 is MNHEY and CDR2 is SVGEGT in the germline V gene. The CDR3 consists of 14 residues. Trimming removed 7 bases at V and 5 bases at J, with 17 bases between. The CDR3 is CASKPRGARTEAFF. As DNA, the CDR3 is TGTGCCAGCAAGCCGCGCGGGGCGAGGACTGAAGCTTTCTTT.

V gene TRBV4-3 combines with J gene TRBJ2-3; D is ambiguous. Trimming pared 4 bases from V and 1 base from J, leaving 15 bases between. The germline V gene encodes CDR1 LGHNA and CDR2 YSLEER. This CDR3 contains 16 residues. CDR3 nucleotides: TGCGCCAGCAGCCCCCAGGCTGCGTTCGGCACAGATACGCAGTATTTT. It specifies CASSPQAAFGTDTQYF.

This clonotype turned up a few times. The chain links TRBV6-2 or TRBV6-3 to TRBJ2-7; D gene uncertain. Deletions cut 6 bases from V and 3 bases from J, with 9 bases between. The germline V gene encodes CDR1 MNHEY and CDR2 SVGEGT. The CDR3 consists of 12 residues. CDR3 DNA sequence: TGTGCCAGCAGGATGATGGGCTACGAGCAGTACTTC. Translating gives CASRMMGYEQYF.

This clonotype was counted between two and nine times. The junction shows a germline mismatch at one end, possibly a read error. The V call is TRBV5-1, the J call TRBJ2-1, with D tentatively TRBD1 (6 bases). This CDR3 contains 12 residues. The V gene's germline CDR1 is SGHRS and CDR2 YFSETQ. CDR3: CASSLAVEKGVF. CDR3 nucleotides: TGCGCCAGCAGCCTGGCTGTAGAGAAGGGGGTCTTC. Full variable domain (rest looked up from reference TRBV5-1 and TRBJ2-1): KAGVTQTPRYLIKTRGQQVTLSCSPISGHRSVSWYQQTPGQGLQFLFEYFSETQRNKGNFPGRFSGRQFSNSRSEMNVSTLELGDSALYLCASSLAVEKGVFGPGTRLTVL.

The chain joins TRBV5-1 to TRBJ2-7; TRBD1 might be the D (5 bases). The CDR3 extends over 16 amino acids. CDR1 SGHRS and CDR2 YFSETQ come from the germline V gene. V lost 0 bases to trimming and J lost 3 bases, with 16 bases between them. CDR3 in amino acids: CASSLESAGLYYEQYF. Here the CDR3 DNA reads TGCGCCAGCAGCTTGGAGTCGGCAGGGTTATACTACGAGCAGTACTTC.

The chain joins TRBV4-3 to TRBJ2-3; 7 nucleotides agree with TRBD2. This CDR3 comprises 15 residues. Germline assignment: CDR1 LGHNA and CDR2 YSLEER. Trimming removed 0 bases from V and 3 bases from J; junction bases left unmatched: 3. CDR3 region: CASSQDWEGTDTQYF. Written as DNA, the CDR3 is TGCGCCAGCAGCCAAGATTGGGAGGGAACAGATACGCAGTATTTT.

The rearrangement joins TRBV6-2 or TRBV6-3 to TRBJ1-5; 7 bases match TRBD1. The J segment lost 7 bases and the V segment lost 6 bases, leaving 12 bases of the junction unmatched. The CDR3 totals 15 residues. The V gene's germline CDR1 is MNHEY and CDR2 SVGEGT. CDR3: CASRRTGVRGQPQHF. CDR3 coding DNA: TGTGCCAGCAGGCGTACAGGGGTAAGGGGACAGCCCCAGCATTTT.

This chain connects TRBV5-1 to TRBJ2-7; 9 bases fit TRBD2. Germline values: CDR1 SGHRS, CDR2 YFSETQ. The CDR3 has 16 amino acids. After removal of 4 bases from V and 4 bases from J, the junction contained 12 bases not matched to a gene. CDR3 DNA: TGCGCCAGCAGCCATCCTAGCGGGGTGACCCCTTACGAGCAGTACTTC. Its translation: CASSHPSGVTPYEQYF.

The rearrangement joins TRBV7-8 to TRBJ2-3; TRBD1 or TRBD2 may be the D gene (5 bases each). The CDR3 has 17 residues. V gave up 2 bases and J gave up 2 bases, with 17 bases separating them. Looked up from germline, CDR1 is SGHVS and CDR2 is FQNEAQ. In DNA, the CDR3 is TGTGCCAGCAGCTTAAAATCTCTACGGGACCACACAGATACGCAGTATTTT. Protein product: CASSLKSLRDHTDTQYF.

This clonotype was seen a few times. The V and J genes are TRBV4-2 and TRBJ2-3; a weak D match, TRBD1 (5 bases). There are 16 residues in the CDR3. CDR1 is LGHNA and CDR2 is YNFKEQ in the germline V gene. Trimming shortened V by 4 bases and J by 2 bases, and 16 bases separated the two germline ends. The CDR3 loop is CASSPGPQGLTDTQYF. The CDR3 nucleotides read TGTGCCAGCAGCCCTGGACCCCAGGGCCTCACAGATACGCAGTATTTT.

This clonotype has just a few counts. The chain recombines TRBV6-1 with TRBJ2-3, with TRBD2 matching 8 bases. Per the germline V gene, CDR1 is MNHNS and CDR2 is SASEGT. CDR3 length equals 18 residues. V shed 0 bases, J shed 1 base, and the junction held 9 bases outside the gene matches. CDR3 sequence: CASSEAGLVVKGTDTQYF. The CDR3 DNA reads TGTGCCAGCAGTGAAGCGGGACTAGTGGTAAAGGGCACAGATACGCAGTATTTT.

The chain carries TRBV7-6 and TRBJ1-2; 9 bases are a match to TRBD1. The CDR3 spans 16 residues. Losses at the gene ends were 6 bases for V and 8 bases for J; bases not matched to a gene: 16. CDR1 and CDR2 (germline): SGHVS, FNYEAQ. In DNA, the CDR3 is TGTGCCAGCAGTCTAGCAATCCCGGGACAGGGATTCGGCTACACCTTC. Translated: CASSLAIPGQGFGYTF.

In the case of this clonotype: A junction end diverges from the germline sequence, so it may reflect a read error. The V gene is TRBV28, the J gene TRBJ1-5; D gene ambiguous. There are 12 residues in the CDR3. The germline gives CDR1 MDHEN, CDR2 SYDVKM. The CDR3 nucleotides read TGTGCCAGCAATTTACTCAATCAGCCCCAGCATTTT. Translated: CASNLLNQPQHF.

CDR3 DNA sequence: TGTGCCAGCAGCTCGGCAGGGGGGGTGGAAAAACTGTTTTTT. Translated: CASSSAGGVEKLFF. The chain is built from TRBV7-2 and TRBJ1-4, with TRBD1 identical over 7 bases. CDR3 length equals 14 residues. V dropped 4 bases and J dropped 8; count of bases not matched to a gene: 7. Germline CDR1 and CDR2: SGHTA and FQGNSA.

The genes are TRBV11-2 and TRBJ2-5, with D unresolved. Germline V lookup: CDR1 SGHAT, CDR2 FQNNGV. The CDR3 consists of 13 residues. Trimming took 0 bases from V and 14 from J, leaving 16 bases between them. The CDR3 spells CASSLEGPSGRYF. Here the CDR3 DNA reads TGTGCCAGCAGCTTAGAAGGGCCTTCAGGTCGATACTTC.

This rearrangement joins TRBV7-2 to TRBJ2-5; TRBD2 might be the D (5 bases). The length of the CDR3 is 14 residues. Germline V lookup: CDR1 SGHTA, CDR2 FQGNSA. Trimming cost V 5 bases and J 0 bases, with 10 bases left between them. CDR3 bases: TGTGCCAGCAGCCCCATCGGGAACCAAGAGACCCAGTACTTC. This codes for CASSPIGNQETQYF.

J is TRBJ1-1 and V is TRBV27, with 7 bases fitting TRBD1. Germline-derived CDR1 and CDR2 are MNHEY and SMNVEV (reference sequence). The CDR3 totals 15 residues. The V and J ends lost 5 bases and 2 bases, in that order; junction bases with no gene match: 8. CDR3 bases: TGTGCCAGCAGTCCCGCAGGGGGTCTCAACACTGAAGCTTTCTTT. Its protein is CASSPAGGLNTEAFF.

Points on this clonotype: Germline is not matched at one junction end, which may reflect a read error. V is TRBV29-1 and J is TRBJ1-6; 10 nucleotides align to TRBD1. The CDR3 is made up of 15 amino acids. Per germline, CDR1 SQVTM and CDR2 ANQGSEA. The CDR3, as DNA: TGCAGCGTTGCTCAGGGACAGGGGTCGAATTTACCCCTCCACTTT. It is translated as CSVAQGQGSNLPLHF.

This clonotype has only a few counts. The rearrangement joins TRBV7-2 to TRBJ2-1; TRBD2 matches 7 bases. V lost 2 bases and J lost 8; bases outside the gene matches: 6. CDR3 length: 14 amino acids. The germline gives CDR1 SGHTA, CDR2 FQGNSA. CDR3 sequence reads: CASSLLGRVHEQFF. CDR3 nucleotide sequence: TGTGCCAGCAGCTTACTGGGGAGGGTCCATGAGCAGTTCTTC.

A few counts support this clonotype. This chain joins TRBV20-1 and TRBJ2-2; D is uncertain. This CDR3 is built from 12 residues. Trimming removed 2 bases from V and 7 bases from J, with 8 bases in between. The germline gives CDR1 DFQATT, CDR2 SNEGSKA (reference sequence). The CDR3 nucleotides read TGCAGTGCTAGATGGTCGGGCGGGGAGCTGTTTTTT. Encoded protein: CSARWSGGELFF.

This clonotype was seen only a few times. The chain carries TRBV11-2 and TRBJ2-7; a possible D gene is TRBD1 (6 bases). There are 14 residues in the CDR3. Between the trimmed V and J ends, which lost 3 bases and 0 bases, there was a span of 9 bases. In germline, CDR1 is SGHAT, CDR2 FQNNGV. CDR3 residues: CASSLQGHSYEQYF. DNA for the CDR3: TGTGCCAGCAGCTTGCAGGGACACTCCTACGAGCAGTACTTC.

This rearrangement joins TRBV4-3 to TRBJ2-1, with D possibly being TRBD1 (6 bases). Trimming stripped 2 bases from V and 1 base from J, with 9 bases between. The CDR3 has 15 residues. Per germline, CDR1 LGHNA and CDR2 YSLEER. The CDR3 sequence is CASSQYRDSYNEQFF. The CDR3 DNA sequence: TGCGCCAGCAGCCAATACAGGGATTCCTACAATGAGCAGTTCTTC.

The chain is built from TRBV15 and TRBJ1-4; the match to TRBD1 covers 8 bases. The CDR3 contains 16 residues. V dropped 5 bases and J dropped 7; count of bases not matched to a gene: 12. Germline assignment: CDR1 LNHNV and CDR2 YYDKDF (reference sequence). The chain's CDR3 is CATSQGGGTGGEKLFF. CDR3 nucleotides: TGTGCCACCAGCCAAGGGGGTGGGACAGGCGGTGAAAAACTGTTTTTT.

This clonotype has more than one count but fewer than ten. The chain uses TRBV7-2 and TRBJ2-2, with D maybe TRBD2 (5 bases). Germline CDR1 reads SGHTA; CDR2 reads FQGNSA. With 2 bases removed from V and 7 bases from J, the gap between germline ends came to 14 bases. The CDR3 contains 15 residues. CDR3 protein: CASSLPPGIGGELFF. As DNA, the CDR3 is TGTGCCAGCAGCTTACCCCCGGGGATCGGCGGGGAGCTGTTTTTT.